The present TCR beta chain was sequenced within a study of T cell responses to AZD1222 COVID-19 vaccine (dated by TCRdb to about 2021). Background on the whole study: AZD1222 recipients with second doses at about 4 weeks or about 12 weeks were pooled, because spike-specific TCR depth and breadth did not differ between schedules. Enrollment into the trials was organized by age into subgroups of 18-55, 56-69 and 70-plus years, and those subgroups contained roughly 160, 29 and 62 TCR-sequenced participants, respectively. TCR sequencing covered 233 trial participants: 207 given two doses of AZD1222 and about 26 given two doses of MenACWY control vaccine.

The sample's time point, from its label and the paper: baseline before first vaccination. Vaccinee samples were obtained from the UK trials COV001 and COV002, which included a single-blind randomized controlled phase 2/3 trial of AZD1222 (ChAdOx1 nCoV-19) in healthy adults. For TCRbeta chain sequencing, PBMC samples were collected from trial participants at day 0 and at day 28 after the second dose. CDR1 SGHVS and CDR2 FQNEAQ were looked up in the germline V gene. The CDR3 contains 15 residues, cysteine and phenylalanine counted. Of the read, only the CDR3 DNA is kept; its 45 bases are in frame from base 1. V and J are truncated by 4 bases and 3 bases respectively, leaving an intervening sequence of 13 bases. The CDR3 regions of human TCRbeta chains were analyzed by immunosequencing. From the authors' description of their analysis: TCRs in the repertoires were matched against a reference library of SARS-CoV-2-specific TCRs that had been generated with the MIRA antigen-specificity platform. Breadth was defined as the fraction of unique TCRs that were SARS-CoV-2-associated. Depth was defined as the fraction of total T cells that were SARS-CoV-2-associated. Using the MIRA data, each spike-specific TCR was assigned both to the spike region to which the TCR was reactive and to a CD4 or CD8 class. Log10-transformed breadth and depth values were compared by one-way ANOVA with Sidak's multiple comparisons tests. Entries here come from immuneACCESS through TCRdb and include only in-frame sequences with V and J called. Some clones fail to appear in such tables; in the studies checked, an unresolved V gene covers under half of the shortfall, and the cause of the remainder is unknown. That table supplies the V and J calls and clone size; D and trimming were determined from the DNA. The sample has roughly 60,000 clones on record, roughly 84% of them singletons. The ten largest account for around 18% of the sample.

On the study overall, not on this receptor specifically: Nearly half of unique spike-specific TCRs reportedly recognized epitopes outside regions mutated in the B.1.351 and B.1.1.7 variants. Participants were mostly white British and included more females than males, and it was suggested by the authors that clonal diversity may have been underestimated. Only a handful of AZD1222 recipients were SARS-CoV-2 seropositive at baseline, limiting conclusions about previously exposed vaccinees. In the small 56-69-year group, the increase in depth fell short of significance, most likely because of low power. Because no samples from the day 14 peak response were available, repertoires could be characterized only after the peak T cell response. A significant rise in spike-specific TCR breadth and depth was observed after two AZD1222 doses relative to day 0 and relative to MenACWY recipients. The whole spike protein was spanned by vaccine-associated CD4 TCRs, and dominant responses were seen in regions 160-218 and 743-854.

On this clone itself: The clone's antigen remains unknown. No much larger clone exists at a distance of one base, and base qualities are not known.

This TCR derives from an adult in good health. Rearrangement joined TRBV7-8 to TRBJ2-1; no D gene call is confident. The sample in question was peripheral blood, obtained on day 0 of AZD1222 vaccination. The CDR3 protein: CASSSRTGYYNEQFF. The DNA sequence is as follows: TGTGCCAGCAGCTCGAGGACCGGATACTACAATGAGCAGTTCTTC.